This TCR beta chain was observed in a study of cytomegalovirus exposure and HLA in healthy donors. Overall study results and limits: Relative to equally common others, HLA-associated TCR beta chains showed greater clonal expansion in a later analysis. Fewer than 200 TCR beta chains were listed as cytomegalovirus-associated. According to reports, the classifier identified cytomegalovirus status with high specificity and sensitivity.

Comment on this clone: The target antigen is unknown.

This CDR3 is built from 16 residues. CDR1 is SQVTM and CDR2 is ANQGSEA in the germline V gene. With V trimmed by 0 bases and J by 7 bases, 14 bases remained unmatched. The PCR used 60 Vbeta and 13 Jbeta primers. Generated by immunoSEQ multiplex PCR, the TCRdb table keeps only in-frame clones and is missing some. The repertoire consists of roughly 180,000 clones, with approximately 84% occurring once and the leading ten covering around 4.4%. Sequencing was carried out using PBMCs. V usage is TRBV29-1 and J usage is TRBJ2-7, with 8 bases matching TRBD1. The TCR originated in a woman in her 50s in good health and CMV-seropositive. CDR3 sequence (DNA): TGCAGCGTTGAAGAAGAGGGACAGGAACATATCTGGGAGCAGTACTTC. It is translated as CSVEEEGQEHIWEQYF.